These 27 T cell receptor beta chains originate from one sample sequenced in a study of blood T cell repertoires in COVID-19. TCRdb's table, derived via immunoSEQ multiplex PCR, lists solely in-frame clones and lacks some. This table has some 200,000 clones, 80% to 90% appearing once. The sample comprised peripheral blood. The receptors were sampled from a man aged 50 or older who had recovered from COVID-19.

This sequence joins TRBV4-2 and TRBJ2-5; 8 bases match TRBD2. The CDR3 runs to 15 residues. J was trimmed by 5 bases and V by 8 bases; bases with no gene match: 13. Germline CDR1 LGHNA, CDR2 YNFKEQ. DNA for the CDR3: TGTGCCAGCCGACCGGGCGGTGGACTAGCTGAGACCCAGTACTTC. Its protein is CASRPGGGLAETQYF.

This clone has only a few counts. This chain joins TRBV6-1 and TRBJ1-2; possibly TRBD1 for D (6 bases). CDR1 MNHNS and CDR2 SASEGT come from the germline V gene. The V and J ends lost 0 bases and 6 bases respectively, with 26 bases between them. The CDR3 contains 19 residues. CDR3 sequence reads: CASSEARGAGILTMDGYTF. In DNA form, the CDR3 reads TGTGCCAGCAGTGAAGCGCGGGGGGCAGGGATACTTACTATGGATGGCTACACCTTC.

The chain links TRBV11-3 to TRBJ2-1; 7 positions match TRBD2. The CDR3 is 15 amino acids. The V and J ends lost 2 bases and 8 bases, in that order; junction bases with no gene match: 9. The germline V gene encodes CDR1 SGHNT and CDR2 YENEEA. The CDR3 is CASSLSAGDVHEQFF. In nucleotides, the CDR3 is TGTGCCAGCAGCTTATCGGCGGGAGATGTACATGAGCAGTTCTTC.

This chain connects TRBV19 to TRBJ1-2, with 9 bases aligning to TRBD1. This CDR3 spans 16 amino acids. Germline V gives CDR1 LNHDA, CDR2 SQIVND (reference sequence). After removal of 4 bases from V and 2 bases from J, the junction contained 8 bases not matched to a gene. In DNA, the CDR3 is TGTGCCAGTAGTACCATCGGGACAGGGAACAACTATGGCTACACCTTC. This codes for CASSTIGTGNNYGYTF.

This clone was recorded only once. DNA of the CDR3: TGTGCCAGCCGCCCGACATTTCATTATGGCTACACCTTC. Translating gives CASRPTFHYGYTF. The gene calls are TRBV27 and TRBJ1-2, with D uncertain. The CDR3 length is 13 residues. Germline values: CDR1 MNHEY, CDR2 SMNVEV (reference sequence). With 8 bases removed from V and 5 bases from J, the gap between germline ends came to 15 bases.

The CDR3 DNA reads TGTGCCAGCTCACCTGCAGGGGGGCTCTCCTACGAGCAGTACTTC. This gives the protein CASSPAGGLSYEQYF. This chain links TRBV18 with TRBJ2-7, with D perhaps TRBD1 (7 bases). Germline CDR1 and CDR2: KGHSH and LQKENI. The CDR3 runs to 15 residues. V lost 3 bases, J lost 0 bases, and 12 bases lay in between.

The sample holds a few counts of this clone. The V gene is TRBV27, the J gene TRBJ1-3; D gene uncertain. V lost 7 bases and J lost 2, with 9 bases in between. Per the germline V gene, CDR1 is MNHEY and CDR2 is SMNVEV (reference sequence). This CDR3 spans 13 amino acids. CDR3 region: CASTLRPGNTIYF. The DNA of the CDR3 is TGTGCCAGCACCTTGCGTCCTGGAAACACCATATATTTT.

V is TRBV30 and J is TRBJ1-2; 7 nucleotides agree with TRBD1. CDR1 GTSNPN and CDR2 SVGIG come from the germline V gene (reference sequence). J gave up 9 bases and V 5 bases, and 12 bases lay outside the gene matches. This CDR3 has 13 residues. This CDR3 is CAWEQRQGLCYTF. The DNA of the CDR3 is TGTGCCTGGGAGCAGAGACAGGGATTATGCTACACCTTC.

The CDR3 region has the DNA TGTGCCTGGAGTGTACAGACCTACGAGCAGTACTTC. It encodes CAWSVQTYEQYF. This chain joins TRBV30 and TRBJ2-7, with unresolved D. The CDR3 covers 12 residues. Germline V gives CDR1 GTSNPN, CDR2 SVGIG (reference sequence). V gave up 0 bases and J gave up 2 bases, with 5 bases separating them.

The V gene is TRBV7-6, the J gene TRBJ2-7; 7 nucleotides match TRBD1. The CDR3 sequence is 15 residues long. From germline, CDR1 is SGHVS and CDR2 FNYEAQ. V was clipped by 5 bases and J by 4 bases; unmatched bases: 11. Here the CDR3 DNA reads TGTGCCAGCAGCCGACAGGGTTCGTTTATGTACGAGCAGTACTTC. As protein: CASSRQGSFMYEQYF.

This clone was observed a few times. This rearrangement joins TRBV3-1 (or the pseudogene TRBV3-2) to TRBJ1-1; tentative D call: TRBD1 (6 bases). The CDR3 is made up of 12 amino acids. Germline V CDR1 and CDR2: LGHDT, YNNKEL (reference sequence). Trimming cost V 7 bases and J 4 bases, with 10 bases left between them. The CDR3 here is CASKGTSTEAFF. The CDR3 coding sequence is TGTGCCAGCAAGGGGACAAGCACTGAAGCTTTCTTT.

The table lists this clone with a count of one. As DNA, the CDR3 is TGTGCCAGCAGTTCGCCCGGGGGGAGAACTGGGGCCAACGTCCTGACTTTC. Its protein is CASSSPGGRTGANVLTF. The chain is built from TRBV27 and TRBJ2-6, with 7 bases fitting TRBD2. The CDR3 totals 17 residues. V lost 4 bases to trimming and J lost 2 bases; unmatched junction nucleotides: 8. Germline lookup yields CDR1 MNHEY and CDR2 SMNVEV (reference sequence).

This rearrangement joins TRBV19 to TRBJ1-5; D possibly corresponds to TRBD1 (6 bases). From germline, CDR1 is LNHDA and CDR2 SQIVND (reference sequence). V lost 5 bases and J lost 0, with 14 bases in between. CDR3 length: 16 amino acids. The CDR3 region has the DNA TGTGCCAGTAGTTACGGACAGAAACATAGCAATCAGCCCCAGCATTTT. Amino acids: CASSYGQKHSNQPQHF.

The chain joins TRBV6-5 to TRBJ1-6; D not resolved. Germline-derived CDR1 and CDR2 are MNHEY and SVGAGI. Trimming took 2 bases from V and 10 from J, leaving 6 bases between them. The CDR3 runs 12 residues. CDR3 residues: CASSYARSPLHF. CDR3 nucleotides: TGTGCCAGCAGTTACGCCCGGTCACCCCTCCACTTT.

This rearrangement joins TRBV16 to TRBJ2-1, with D tentatively TRBD2 (5 bases). V lost 0 bases, J lost 3 bases, and 12 bases lay in between. This CDR3 region has 16 residues. The germline gives CDR1 KGHSY, CDR2 FQNENV. The CDR3 DNA reads TGTGCCAGCAGCCAATCGGCCACTAGGAGCTACAATGAGCAGTTCTTC. Its translation: CASSQSATRSYNEQFF.

The gene calls are TRBV7-9 and TRBJ2-1; 13 bases fit TRBD2. Germline CDR1 reads SEHNR; CDR2 reads FQNEAQ (reference sequence). The CDR3 consists of 17 residues. Losses at the gene ends were 5 bases for V and 0 bases for J; bases not matched to a gene: 4. CDR3 amino acids: CASSARTSGSSYNEQFF. In nucleotides, the CDR3 is TGTGCCAGCAGCGCCCGGACTAGCGGGAGCTCCTACAATGAGCAGTTCTTC.

This clone appeared a few times. This rearrangement joins TRBV18 to TRBJ1-1; 7 positions agree with TRBD1. V was pared by 5 bases and J by 0 bases, with 3 bases of the junction left unmatched. The CDR3 totals 14 residues. Germline V gives CDR1 KGHSH, CDR2 LQKENI. The CDR3 loop reads CASSSGQLNTEAFF. CDR3 DNA sequence: TGTGCCAGCTCATCGGGACAGTTGAACACTGAAGCTTTCTTT.

V usage is TRBV29-1 and J usage is TRBJ2-5; 7 nucleotides align to TRBD1. The J segment lost 5 bases and the V segment lost 5 bases, leaving 5 bases of the junction unmatched. The germline V gene encodes CDR1 SQVTM and CDR2 ANQGSEA. The CDR3 covers 12 residues. The CDR3 DNA follows: TGCAGCGTTTCTATACAGGGGGAGACCCAGTACTTC. It codes for CSVSIQGETQYF.

The V and J genes are TRBV19 and TRBJ1-5; D gene unclear. CDR1 LNHDA and CDR2 SQIVND come from the germline V gene (reference sequence). V gave up 3 bases and J gave up 4 bases, with 16 bases separating them. The CDR3 spans 16 residues. CDR3 residues: CASSILLGLGNQPQHF. The DNA of the CDR3 is TGTGCCAGTAGTATTCTGCTCGGACTCGGAAATCAGCCCCAGCATTTT. Based on the CDR3 plus reference TRBV19 and TRBJ1-5, the full variable domain is DGGITQSPKYLFRKEGQNVTLSCEQNLNHDAMYWYRQDPGQGLRLIYYSQIVNDFQKGDIAEGYSVSREKKESFPLTVTSAQKNPTAFYLCASSILLGLGNQPQHFGDGTRLSIL.

This chain links TRBV27 with TRBJ2-7; TRBD1 might be the D (6 bases). The CDR3 consists of 16 residues. In germline, CDR1 is MNHEY, CDR2 SMNVEV (reference sequence). The ends were cut back, 6 bases at V and 4 bases at J, with 22 bases in the middle. CDR3 protein: CASRAAGRGRLYEQYF. CDR3 sequence (DNA): TGTGCCAGCAGGGCCGCCGGCAGGGGCAGGTTATACGAGCAGTACTTC.

The chain is built from TRBV9 and TRBJ1-4, with 7 bases identical to TRBD1. Losses at the gene ends were 2 bases for V and 3 bases for J; bases not matched to a gene: 1. Germline V gives CDR1 SGDLS, CDR2 YYNGEE. The CDR3 spans 14 residues. The CDR3 spells CASSVGQANEKLFF. CDR3 sequence (DNA): TGTGCCAGCAGCGTTGGACAGGCTAATGAAAAACTGTTTTTT. Full variable domain (rest looked up from reference TRBV9 and TRBJ1-4): DSGVTQTPKHLITATGQRVTLRCSPRSGDLSVYWYQQSLDQGLQFLIQYYNGEERAKGNILERFSAQQFPDLHSELNLSSLELGDSALYFCASSVGQANEKLFFGSGTQLSVL.

V and J are TRBV30 and TRBJ2-1, with 12 positions matching TRBD2. Looked up from germline, CDR1 is GTSNPN and CDR2 is SVGIG (reference sequence). V gave up 3 bases and J gave up 9 bases; unmatched junction bases: 12. The CDR3 sequence is 16 residues long. The CDR3 DNA reads TGTGCCTGGAGCCTAGGCCTAGCGGGAGGGGTTGGTGAGCAGTTCTTC. It encodes CAWSLGLAGGVGEQFF.

The V call is TRBV10-2, the J call TRBJ2-7; no clear D gene. Trimming pared 3 bases from V and 4 bases from J, leaving 10 bases between. The CDR3 loop spans 13 amino acids. The germline gives CDR1 WSHSY, CDR2 SAAADI. The CDR3 loop reads CASSEFQVYEQYF. The CDR3 region has the DNA TGCGCCAGCAGTGAATTCCAGGTTTACGAGCAGTACTTC.

This chain links TRBV2 with TRBJ2-7; 10 nucleotides align to TRBD1. Per the germline V gene, CDR1 is SNHLY and CDR2 is FYNNEI. This CDR3 has 14 residues. The V and J ends lost 4 bases and 4 bases, in that order; junction bases with no gene match: 4. The CDR3 loop is CASSVGTGVYEQYF. The CDR3 nucleotides read TGTGCCAGCAGTGTAGGGACAGGGGTTTACGAGCAGTACTTC. The full variable domain, completed using reference TRBV2 and TRBJ2-7, is EPEVTQTPSHQVTQMGQEVILRCVPISNHLYFYWYRQILGQKVEFLVSFYNNEISEKSEIFDDQFSVERPDGSNFTLKIRSTKLEDSAMYFCASSVGTGVYEQYFGPGTRLTVT.

The V and J genes are TRBV18 and TRBJ1-1; TRBD1 might be the D (6 bases). Trimming pared 2 bases from V and 3 bases from J, leaving 13 bases between. CDR1 KGHSH and CDR2 LQKENI come from the germline V gene. The CDR3 sequence is 15 residues long. CDR3 amino acids: CASSPLGGADTEAFF. CDR3 DNA sequence: TGTGCCAGCTCACCATTAGGGGGGGCGGACACTGAAGCTTTCTTT.

The V call is TRBV2, the J call TRBJ1-2; 7 nucleotides agree with TRBD1. V gave up 6 bases and J gave up 4 bases; unmatched junction bases: 8. CDR1 and CDR2 from the germline V gene are SNHLY and FYNNEI. The CDR3 has 14 amino acids. This chain's CDR3 is CASRQGGGGYGYTF. Here the CDR3 DNA reads TGTGCCAGCAGACAAGGAGGGGGCGGCTATGGCTACACCTTC.

V usage is TRBV28 and J usage is TRBJ1-5, with 7 bases fitting TRBD1. The germline CDR1 and CDR2 sequences are MDHEN and SYDVKM. V gave up 5 bases and J gave up 4 bases; unmatched junction bases: 11. The CDR3 contains 16 residues. As DNA, the CDR3 is TGTGCCAGCAGTGAAAACAGGGGAGGTTTGAATCAGCCCCAGCATTTT. As protein: CASSENRGGLNQPQHF.